This T cell receptor (beta chain) was retrieved from a study of cytomegalovirus exposure and HLA in healthy donors. In the study overall: The early release's HLA-typed donors yielded 80 million to 95 million unique TCRs. The study's findings and limits: Sequencing likely caused a cluster of highly shared sequence variants. A later analysis by the authors found several of the most significant clusters apparently linked to common viral pathogens. In vitro experiments confirmed that a few CMV-associated chains were specific for CMV antigens.

The germline CDR1 and CDR2 sequences are MDHEN and SYDVKM. The CDR3 runs 16 residues. V lost 6 bases and J 6 bases, leaving 20 bases between the germline ends. With regard to this clone: Its target is not known.

60 Vbeta and 13 Jbeta primers were used in PCR. Generated by immunoSEQ multiplex PCR, the TCRdb table keeps only in-frame clones and is missing some. The sample has approximately 280,000 clones; 86% are singletons. The sample consisted of PBMCs. V is TRBV28 and J is TRBJ2-2; D perhaps matches TRBD2 (5 bases). This TCR derives from a man aged 35 to 55 in good health and CMV-seropositive. The CDR3 loop reads CASSTLGSGHAGELFF. DNA of the CDR3: TGTGCCAGCAGCACTTTGGGCAGCGGTCACGCCGGGGAGCTGTTTTTT. Combining the CDR3 with reference TRBV28 and TRBJ2-2 gives the whole variable domain DVKVTQSSRYLVKRTGEKVFLECVQDMDHENMFWYRQDPGLGLRLIYFSYDVKMKEKGDIPEGYSVSREKKERFSLILESASTNQTSMYLCASSTLGSGHAGELFFGEGSRLTVL.